This T cell receptor beta chain was captured by sequencing in a study of response to subunit inactivated influenza vaccine. Study results and limitations: Authors suggested each seasonal influenza vaccination recruits few new T cells.

On this clonotype: Its specificity is not known.

TCRdb reanalysed the RT-PCR reads using MiXCR and keeps one entry per CDR3 protein. The table shows hundreds of thousands of distinct CDR3 sequences, with approximately 15% occurring only once. J was trimmed by 0 bases and V by 6 bases; bases with no gene match: 7. The germline V gene encodes CDR1 SQVTM and CDR2 ANQGSEA. This CDR3 has 15 amino acids. The sequence came from a man aged 45 to 65 who received an inactivated influenza vaccine. The J gene is TRBJ1-1, the V gene TRBV29-1, with 10 bases aligning to TRBD1. Sequenced here: PBMCs from blood, sampled roughly 2 weeks before vaccination. In nucleotides, the CDR3 is TGCAGCGTCGTGAGGACAGGGGGTGTGAACACTGAAGCTTTCTTT. Its translation: CSVVRTGGVNTEAFF.